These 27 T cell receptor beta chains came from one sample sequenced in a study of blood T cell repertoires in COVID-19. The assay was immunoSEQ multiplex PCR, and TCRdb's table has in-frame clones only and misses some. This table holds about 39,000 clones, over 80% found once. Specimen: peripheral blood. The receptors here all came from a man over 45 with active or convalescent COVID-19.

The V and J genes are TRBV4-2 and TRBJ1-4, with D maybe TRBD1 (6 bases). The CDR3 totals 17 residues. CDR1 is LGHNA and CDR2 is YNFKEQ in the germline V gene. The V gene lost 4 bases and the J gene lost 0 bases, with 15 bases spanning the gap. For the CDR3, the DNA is TGTGCCAGCAGCCCAAGTGGCCCAGGGGCAACTAATGAAAAACTGTTTTTT. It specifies CASSPSGPGATNEKLFF.

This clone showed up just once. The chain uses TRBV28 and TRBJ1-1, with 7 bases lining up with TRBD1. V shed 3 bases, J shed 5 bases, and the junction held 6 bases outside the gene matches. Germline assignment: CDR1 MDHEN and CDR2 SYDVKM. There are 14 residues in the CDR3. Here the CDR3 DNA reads TGTGCCAGCAGTTTTCCACAGGGGTGGACTGAAGCTTTCTTT. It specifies CASSFPQGWTEAFF.

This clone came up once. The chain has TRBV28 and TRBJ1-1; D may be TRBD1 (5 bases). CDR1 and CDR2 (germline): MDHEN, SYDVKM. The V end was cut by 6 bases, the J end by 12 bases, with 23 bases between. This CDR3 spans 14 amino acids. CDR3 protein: CASRRTGTEIGPFF. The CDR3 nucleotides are TGTGCCAGCAGACGAACCGGGACTGAAATAGGGCCTTTCTTT.

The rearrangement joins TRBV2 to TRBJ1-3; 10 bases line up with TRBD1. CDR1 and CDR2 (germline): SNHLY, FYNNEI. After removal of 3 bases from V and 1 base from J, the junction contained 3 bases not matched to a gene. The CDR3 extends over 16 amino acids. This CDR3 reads CASSEGQGISGNTIYF. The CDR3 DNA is TGTGCCAGCAGTGAGGGACAGGGGATTTCTGGAAACACCATATATTTT.

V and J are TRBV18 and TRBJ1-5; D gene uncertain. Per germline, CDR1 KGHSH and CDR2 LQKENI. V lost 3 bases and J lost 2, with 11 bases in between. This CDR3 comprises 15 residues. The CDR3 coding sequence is TGTGCCAGCTCACCTGGTTGGGAGGGCAATCAGCCCCAGCATTTT. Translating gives CASSPGWEGNQPQHF. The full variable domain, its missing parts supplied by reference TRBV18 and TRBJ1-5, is NAGVMQNPRHLVRRRGQEARLRCSPMKGHSHVYWYRQLPEEGLKFMVYLQKENIIDESGMPKERFSAEFPKEGPSILRIQQVVRGDSAAYFCASSPGWEGNQPQHFGDGTRLSIL.

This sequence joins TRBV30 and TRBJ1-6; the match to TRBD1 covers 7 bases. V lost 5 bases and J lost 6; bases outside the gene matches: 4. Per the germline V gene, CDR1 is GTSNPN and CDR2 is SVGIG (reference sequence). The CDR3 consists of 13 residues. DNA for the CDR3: TGTGCCTGGCAAGGGGGCGGTAATTCACCCCTCCACTTT. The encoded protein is CAWQGGGNSPLHF.

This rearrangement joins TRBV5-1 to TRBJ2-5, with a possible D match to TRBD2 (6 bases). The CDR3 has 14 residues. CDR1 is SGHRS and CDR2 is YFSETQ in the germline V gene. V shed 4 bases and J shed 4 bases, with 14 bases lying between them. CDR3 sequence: CASSVGGVGETQYF. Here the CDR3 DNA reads TGCGCCAGCAGCGTCGGGGGAGTGGGAGAGACCCAGTACTTC.

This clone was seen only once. CDR3 nucleotides: TGTGCCAGCTCACCACGGCAGGACAGGGGTGATACGCAGTATTTT. It encodes CASSPRQDRGDTQYF. The rearrangement uses TRBV18 and TRBJ2-3; 9 bases are shared with TRBD1. V dropped 1 base and J dropped 6; count of bases not matched to a gene: 5. There are 15 residues in the CDR3. Germline V lookup: CDR1 KGHSH, CDR2 LQKENI.

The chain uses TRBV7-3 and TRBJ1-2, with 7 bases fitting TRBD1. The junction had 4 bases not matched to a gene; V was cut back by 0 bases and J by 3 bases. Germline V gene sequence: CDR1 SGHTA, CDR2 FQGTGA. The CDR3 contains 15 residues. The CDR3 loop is CASSLTGGRDYGYTF. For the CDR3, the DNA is TGTGCCAGCAGCTTAACAGGGGGCAGGGACTATGGCTACACCTTC.

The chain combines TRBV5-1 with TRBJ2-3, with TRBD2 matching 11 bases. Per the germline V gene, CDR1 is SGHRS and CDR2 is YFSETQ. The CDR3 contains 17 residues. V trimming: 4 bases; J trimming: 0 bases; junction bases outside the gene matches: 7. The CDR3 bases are TGCGCCAGCAGCCTAACCGGGACTAGCGGAAGCACAGATACGCAGTATTTT. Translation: CASSLTGTSGSTDTQYF.

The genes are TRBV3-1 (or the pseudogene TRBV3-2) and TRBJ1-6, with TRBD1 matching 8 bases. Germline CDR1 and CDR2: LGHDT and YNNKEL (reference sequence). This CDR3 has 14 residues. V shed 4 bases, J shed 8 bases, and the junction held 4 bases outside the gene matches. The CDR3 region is CASSPDRDHSPLHF. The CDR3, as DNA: TGTGCCAGCAGCCCGGACAGGGATCATTCACCCCTCCACTTT.

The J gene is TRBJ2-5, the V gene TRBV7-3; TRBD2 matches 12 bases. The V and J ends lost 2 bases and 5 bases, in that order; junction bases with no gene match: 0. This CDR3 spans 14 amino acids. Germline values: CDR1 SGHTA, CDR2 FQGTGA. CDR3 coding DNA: TGTGCCAGCAGCTTACTAGCGGGAGGGGAGACCCAGTACTTC. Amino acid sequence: CASSLLAGGETQYF.

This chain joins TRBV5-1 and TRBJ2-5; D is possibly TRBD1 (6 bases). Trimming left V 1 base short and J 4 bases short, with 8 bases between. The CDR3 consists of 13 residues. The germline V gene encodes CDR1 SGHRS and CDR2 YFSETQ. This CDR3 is CASSLTGRETQYF. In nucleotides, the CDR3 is TGCGCCAGCAGCTTGACAGGGCGAGAGACCCAGTACTTC. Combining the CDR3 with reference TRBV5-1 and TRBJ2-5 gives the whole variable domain KAGVTQTPRYLIKTRGQQVTLSCSPISGHRSVSWYQQTPGQGLQFLFEYFSETQRNKGNFPGRFSGRQFSNSRSEMNVSTLELGDSALYLCASSLTGRETQYFGPGTRLLVL.

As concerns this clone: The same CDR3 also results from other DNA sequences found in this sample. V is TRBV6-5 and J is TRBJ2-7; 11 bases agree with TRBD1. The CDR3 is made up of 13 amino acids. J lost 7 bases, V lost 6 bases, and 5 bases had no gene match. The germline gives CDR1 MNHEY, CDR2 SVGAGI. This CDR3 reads CASRGQGDREQYF. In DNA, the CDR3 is TGTGCCAGCAGGGGACAGGGGGATCGAGAGCAGTACTTC.

This CDR3 reads CASSPQAGADTQYF. CDR3 DNA sequence: TGTGCCAGCAGCCCCCAGGCGGGGGCAGATACGCAGTATTTT. This chain joins TRBV7-9 and TRBJ2-3, with 7 nucleotides matching TRBD2. The germline gives CDR1 SEHNR, CDR2 FQNEAQ (reference sequence). Trimming took 5 bases from V and 4 from J; bases not matched to a gene: 6. The CDR3 sequence is 14 residues long.

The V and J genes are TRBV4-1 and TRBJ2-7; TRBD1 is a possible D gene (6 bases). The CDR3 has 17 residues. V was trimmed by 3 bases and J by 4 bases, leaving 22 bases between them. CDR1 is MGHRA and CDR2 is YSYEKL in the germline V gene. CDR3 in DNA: TGCGCCAGCAGCCAGACTTCGGGACACCGCATGGGGTACGAGCAGTACTTC. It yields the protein CASSQTSGHRMGYEQYF.

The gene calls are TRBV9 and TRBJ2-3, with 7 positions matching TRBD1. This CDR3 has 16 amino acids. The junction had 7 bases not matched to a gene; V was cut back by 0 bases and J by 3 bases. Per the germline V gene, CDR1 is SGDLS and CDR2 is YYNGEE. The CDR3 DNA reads TGTGCCAGCAGCGTAGGAGGGGGCGTAGGGACAGATACGCAGTATTTT. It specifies CASSVGGGVGTDTQYF.

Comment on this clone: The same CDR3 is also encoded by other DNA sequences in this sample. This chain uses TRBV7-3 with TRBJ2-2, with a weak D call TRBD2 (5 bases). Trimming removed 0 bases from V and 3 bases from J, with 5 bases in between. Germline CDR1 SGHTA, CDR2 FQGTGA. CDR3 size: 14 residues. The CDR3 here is CASSLTGDTGELFF. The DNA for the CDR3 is TGTGCCAGCAGCTTAACGGGAGACACCGGGGAGCTGTTTTTT.

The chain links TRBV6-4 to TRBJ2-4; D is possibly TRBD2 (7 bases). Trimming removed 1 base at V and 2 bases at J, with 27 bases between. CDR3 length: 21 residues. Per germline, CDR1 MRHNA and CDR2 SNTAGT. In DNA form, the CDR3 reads TGTGCCAGCAGTGACTGGCGGGGGCAGAGAGGAGGCTTTGGGCCCAAAAACATTCAGTACTTC. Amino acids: CASSDWRGQRGGFGPKNIQYF.

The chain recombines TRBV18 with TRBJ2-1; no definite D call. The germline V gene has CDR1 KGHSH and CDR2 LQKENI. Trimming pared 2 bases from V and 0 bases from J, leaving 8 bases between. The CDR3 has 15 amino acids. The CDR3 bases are TGTGCCAGCTCACCAGGTAGCAGCTCCTACAATGAGCAGTTCTTC. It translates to CASSPGSSSYNEQFF.

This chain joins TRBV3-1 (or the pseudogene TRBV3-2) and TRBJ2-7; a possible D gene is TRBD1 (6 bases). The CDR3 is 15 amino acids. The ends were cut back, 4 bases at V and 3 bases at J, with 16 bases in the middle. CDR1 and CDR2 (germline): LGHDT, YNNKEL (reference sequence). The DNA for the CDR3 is TGTGCCAGCAGCCGCAACACACTAGGGGGCTACGAGCAGTACTTC. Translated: CASSRNTLGGYEQYF.

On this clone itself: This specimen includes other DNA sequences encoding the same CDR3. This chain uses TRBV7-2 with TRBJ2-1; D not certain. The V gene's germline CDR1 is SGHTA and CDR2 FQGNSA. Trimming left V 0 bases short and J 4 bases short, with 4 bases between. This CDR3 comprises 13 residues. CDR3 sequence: CASSLAEYNEQFF. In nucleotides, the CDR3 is TGTGCCAGCAGCTTAGCAGAGTACAATGAGCAGTTCTTC.

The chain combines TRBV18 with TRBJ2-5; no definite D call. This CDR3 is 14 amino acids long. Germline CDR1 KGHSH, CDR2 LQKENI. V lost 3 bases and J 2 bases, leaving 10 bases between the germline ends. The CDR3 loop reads CASSPSSGQETQYF. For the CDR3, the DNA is TGTGCCAGCTCACCGTCGTCAGGACAAGAGACCCAGTACTTC.

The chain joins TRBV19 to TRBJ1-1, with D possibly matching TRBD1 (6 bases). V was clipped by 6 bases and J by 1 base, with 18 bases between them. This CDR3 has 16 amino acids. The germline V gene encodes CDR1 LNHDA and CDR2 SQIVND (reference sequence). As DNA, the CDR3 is TGTGCCAGTAGCGGAGGCAGGGGCAGCGGGAACACTGAAGCTTTCTTT. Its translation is CASSGGRGSGNTEAFF.

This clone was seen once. CDR3 in amino acids: CASSLDGGRDTGELFF. In DNA, the CDR3 is TGTGCCAGCAGCTTAGATGGCGGGAGGGACACCGGGGAGCTGTTTTTT. This sequence joins TRBV11-3 and TRBJ2-2, with 9 bases that match TRBD2. This CDR3 has 16 amino acids. The germline CDR1 and CDR2 sequences are SGHNT and YENEEA. Trimming at V came to 0 bases and at J to 3 bases, leaving 2 bases not matched to a gene.

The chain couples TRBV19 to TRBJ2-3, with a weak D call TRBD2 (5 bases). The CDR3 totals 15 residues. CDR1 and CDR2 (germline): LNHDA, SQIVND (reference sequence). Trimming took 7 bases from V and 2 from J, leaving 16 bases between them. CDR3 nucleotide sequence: TGTGCCAGTACCCCCGGGGTTGGCCTCACAGATACGCAGTATTTT. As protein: CASTPGVGLTDTQYF. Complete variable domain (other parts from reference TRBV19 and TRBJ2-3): DGGITQSPKYLFRKEGQNVTLSCEQNLNHDAMYWYRQDPGQGLRLIYYSQIVNDFQKGDIAEGYSVSREKKESFPLTVTSAQKNPTAFYLCASTPGVGLTDTQYFGPGTRLTVL.

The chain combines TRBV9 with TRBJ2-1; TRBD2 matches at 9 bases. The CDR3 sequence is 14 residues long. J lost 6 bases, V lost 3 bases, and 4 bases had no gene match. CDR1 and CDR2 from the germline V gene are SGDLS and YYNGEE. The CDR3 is CASSAGTSINEQFF. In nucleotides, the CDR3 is TGTGCCAGCAGCGCGGGGACTAGCATCAATGAGCAGTTCTTC. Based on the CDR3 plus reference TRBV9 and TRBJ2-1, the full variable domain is DSGVTQTPKHLITATGQRVTLRCSPRSGDLSVYWYQQSLDQGLQFLIQYYNGEERAKGNILERFSAQQFPDLHSELNLSSLELGDSALYFCASSAGTSINEQFFGPGTRLTVL.